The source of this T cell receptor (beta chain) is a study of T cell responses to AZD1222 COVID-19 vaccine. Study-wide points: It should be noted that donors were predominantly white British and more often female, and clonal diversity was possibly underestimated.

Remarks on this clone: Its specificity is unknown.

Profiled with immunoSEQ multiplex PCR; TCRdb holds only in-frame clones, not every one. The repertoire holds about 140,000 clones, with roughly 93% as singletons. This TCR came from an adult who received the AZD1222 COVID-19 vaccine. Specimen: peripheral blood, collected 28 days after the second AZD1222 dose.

DNA of the CDR3: TGTGCCAGCAGTTTTTCGAGAAGCAATGAGCAGTTCTTC. Translation: CASSFSRSNEQFF. The rearrangement links TRBV5-4 to TRBJ2-1; D uncertain. CDR1 SGHNT and CDR2 YYREEE come from the germline V gene (reference sequence). Trimming removed 5 bases from V and 6 bases from J, with 12 bases in between. The CDR3 runs to 13 residues.